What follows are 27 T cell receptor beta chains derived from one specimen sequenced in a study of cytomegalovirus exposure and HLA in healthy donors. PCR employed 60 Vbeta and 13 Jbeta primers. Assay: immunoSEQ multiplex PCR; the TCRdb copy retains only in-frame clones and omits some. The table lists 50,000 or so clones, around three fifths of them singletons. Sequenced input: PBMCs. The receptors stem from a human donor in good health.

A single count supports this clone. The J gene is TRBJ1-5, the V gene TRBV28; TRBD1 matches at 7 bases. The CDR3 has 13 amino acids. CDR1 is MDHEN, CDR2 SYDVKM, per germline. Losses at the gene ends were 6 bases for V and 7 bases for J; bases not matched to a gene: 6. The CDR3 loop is CASRQGPNQPQHF. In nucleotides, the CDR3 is TGTGCCAGCAGACAGGGGCCGAACCAGCCCCAGCATTTT.

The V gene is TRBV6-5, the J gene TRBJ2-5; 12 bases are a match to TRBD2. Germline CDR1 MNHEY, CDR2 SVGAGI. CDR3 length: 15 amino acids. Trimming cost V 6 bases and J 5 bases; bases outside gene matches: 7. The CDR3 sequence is CASRRLAGAGETQYF. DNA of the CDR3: TGTGCCAGCAGGAGACTAGCGGGGGCAGGGGAGACCCAGTACTTC.

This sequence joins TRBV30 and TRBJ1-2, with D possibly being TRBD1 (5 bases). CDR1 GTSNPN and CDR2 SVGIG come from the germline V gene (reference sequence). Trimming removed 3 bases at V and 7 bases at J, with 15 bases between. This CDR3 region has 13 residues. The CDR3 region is CAWRDAPQGGYTF. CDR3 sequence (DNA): TGTGCCTGGAGGGACGCTCCGCAGGGTGGCTACACCTTC.

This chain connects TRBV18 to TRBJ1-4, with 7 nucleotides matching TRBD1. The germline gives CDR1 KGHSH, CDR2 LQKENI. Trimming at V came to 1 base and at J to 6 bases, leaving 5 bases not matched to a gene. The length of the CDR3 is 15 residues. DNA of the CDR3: TGTGCCAGCTCACCACGGGGAGACAGGGATGAAAAACTGTTTTTT. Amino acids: CASSPRGDRDEKLFF.

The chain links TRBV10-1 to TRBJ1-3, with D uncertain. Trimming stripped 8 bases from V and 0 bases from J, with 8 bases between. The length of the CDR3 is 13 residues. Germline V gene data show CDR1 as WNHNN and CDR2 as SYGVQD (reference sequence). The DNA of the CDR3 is TGCGCCAGCCGTTCCGGCTCTGGAAACACCATATATTTT. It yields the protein CASRSGSGNTIYF.

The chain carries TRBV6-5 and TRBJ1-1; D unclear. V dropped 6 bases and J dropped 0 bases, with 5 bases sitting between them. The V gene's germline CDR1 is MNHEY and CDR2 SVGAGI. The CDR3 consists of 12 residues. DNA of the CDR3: TGTGCCAGCAGCACTATGAACACTGAAGCTTTCTTT. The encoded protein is CASSTMNTEAFF.

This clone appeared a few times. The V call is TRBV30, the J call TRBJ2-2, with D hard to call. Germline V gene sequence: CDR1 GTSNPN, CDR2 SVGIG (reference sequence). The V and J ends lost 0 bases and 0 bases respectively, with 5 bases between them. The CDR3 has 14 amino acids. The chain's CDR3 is CAWSVSSNTGELFF. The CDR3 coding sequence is TGTGCCTGGAGTGTATCTTCGAACACCGGGGAGCTGTTTTTT.

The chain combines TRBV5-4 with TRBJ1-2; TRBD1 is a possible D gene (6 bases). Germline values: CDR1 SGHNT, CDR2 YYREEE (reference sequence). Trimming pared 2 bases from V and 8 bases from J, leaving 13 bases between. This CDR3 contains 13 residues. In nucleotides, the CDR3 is TGTGCCAGCAGCTTTAAGGACAGTAAGGGCTACACCTTC. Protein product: CASSFKDSKGYTF.

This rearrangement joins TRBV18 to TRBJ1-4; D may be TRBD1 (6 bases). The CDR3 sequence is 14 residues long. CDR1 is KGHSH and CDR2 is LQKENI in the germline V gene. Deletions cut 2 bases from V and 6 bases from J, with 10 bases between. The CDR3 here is CASSPTKGDEKLFF. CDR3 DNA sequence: TGTGCCAGCTCACCAACAAAGGGGGATGAAAAACTGTTTTTT.

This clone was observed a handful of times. DNA for the CDR3: TGTGCCAGCAGTGAAGGTGTGGGGCGCCCGGGTTCACCCCTCCACTTT. It codes for CASSEGVGRPGSPLHF. The chain uses TRBV6-1 and TRBJ1-6, with D possibly TRBD1 on 5 matching bases. Trimming cost V 1 base and J 9 bases, with 16 bases left between them. Germline lookup yields CDR1 MNHNS and CDR2 SASEGT. The CDR3 sequence is 16 residues long.

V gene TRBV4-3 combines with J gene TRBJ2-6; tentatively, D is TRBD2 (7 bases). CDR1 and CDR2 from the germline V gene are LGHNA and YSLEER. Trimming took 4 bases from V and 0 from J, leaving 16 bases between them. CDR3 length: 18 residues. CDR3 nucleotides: TGCGCCAGCAGCCGGCGGGGGCCCGCTCTCTCTGGGGCCAACGTCCTGACTTTC. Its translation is CASSRRGPALSGANVLTF.

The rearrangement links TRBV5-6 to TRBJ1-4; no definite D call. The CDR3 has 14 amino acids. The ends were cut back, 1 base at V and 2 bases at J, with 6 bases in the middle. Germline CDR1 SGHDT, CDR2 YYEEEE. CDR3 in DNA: TGTGCCAGCAGCTTGATGCAGACTAATGAAAAACTGTTTTTT. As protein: CASSLMQTNEKLFF. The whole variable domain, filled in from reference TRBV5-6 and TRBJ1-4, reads DAGVTQSPTHLIKTRGQQVTLRCSPKSGHDTVSWYQQALGQGPQFIFQYYEEEERQRGNFPDRFSGHQFPNYSSELNVNALLLGDSALYLCASSLMQTNEKLFFGSGTQLSVL.

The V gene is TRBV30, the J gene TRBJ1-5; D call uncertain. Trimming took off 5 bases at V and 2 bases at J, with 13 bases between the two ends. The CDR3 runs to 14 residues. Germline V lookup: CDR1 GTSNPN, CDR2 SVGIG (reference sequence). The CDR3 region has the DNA TGTGCCTGGTCTTCGGGGAGGGGCAATCAGCCCCAGCATTTT. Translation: CAWSSGRGNQPQHF.

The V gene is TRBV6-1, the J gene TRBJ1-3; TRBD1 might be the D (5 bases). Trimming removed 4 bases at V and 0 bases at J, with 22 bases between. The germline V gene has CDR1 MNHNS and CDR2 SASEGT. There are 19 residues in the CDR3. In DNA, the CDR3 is TGTGCCAGCAGTGGCTCATCGGGCACAAGGGACTTCTCTGGAAACACCATATATTTT. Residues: CASSGSSGTRDFSGNTIYF.

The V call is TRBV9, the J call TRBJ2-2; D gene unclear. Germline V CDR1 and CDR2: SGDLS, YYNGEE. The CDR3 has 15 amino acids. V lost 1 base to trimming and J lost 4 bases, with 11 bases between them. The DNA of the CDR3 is TGTGCCAGCAGCGTAACCCCCTCGGGCACCGGGGAGCTGTTTTTT. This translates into CASSVTPSGTGELFF.

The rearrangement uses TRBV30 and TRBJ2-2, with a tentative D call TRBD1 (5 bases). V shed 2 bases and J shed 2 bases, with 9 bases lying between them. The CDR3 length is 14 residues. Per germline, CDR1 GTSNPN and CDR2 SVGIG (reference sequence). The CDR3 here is CAWSIGVNTGELFF. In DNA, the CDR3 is TGTGCCTGGAGTATAGGGGTCAACACCGGGGAGCTGTTTTTT.

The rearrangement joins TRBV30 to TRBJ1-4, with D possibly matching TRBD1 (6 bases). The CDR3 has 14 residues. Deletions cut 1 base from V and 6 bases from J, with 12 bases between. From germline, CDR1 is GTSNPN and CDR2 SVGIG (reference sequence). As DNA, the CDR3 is TGTGCCTGGAGTGGACAGGCCACCCATGAAAAACTGTTTTTT. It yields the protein CAWSGQATHEKLFF.

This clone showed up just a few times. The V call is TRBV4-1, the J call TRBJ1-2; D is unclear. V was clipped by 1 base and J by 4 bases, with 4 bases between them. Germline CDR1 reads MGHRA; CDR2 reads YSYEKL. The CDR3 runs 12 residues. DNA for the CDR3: TGCGCCAGCAGCCAAGGAGTCTATGGCTACACCTTC. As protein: CASSQGVYGYTF.

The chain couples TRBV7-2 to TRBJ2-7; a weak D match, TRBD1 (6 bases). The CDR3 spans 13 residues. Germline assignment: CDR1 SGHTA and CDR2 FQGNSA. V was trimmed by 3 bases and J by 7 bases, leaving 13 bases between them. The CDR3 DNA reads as TGTGCCAGCAGCTTTAGGGGGAGCGGTGAGCAGTACTTC. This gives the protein CASSFRGSGEQYF.

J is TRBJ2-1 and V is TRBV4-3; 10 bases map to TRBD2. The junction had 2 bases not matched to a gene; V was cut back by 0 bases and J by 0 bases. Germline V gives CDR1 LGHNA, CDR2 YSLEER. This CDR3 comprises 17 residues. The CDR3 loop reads CASSQDRTSGSYNEQFF. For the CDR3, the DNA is TGCGCCAGCAGCCAAGACCGGACTAGCGGCTCCTACAATGAGCAGTTCTTC.

In DNA, the CDR3 is TGTGCCAGCAGCCCCGAGGGGGTTGCAAAACTGTTTTTT. Protein: CASSPEGVAKLFF. J is TRBJ1-4 and V is TRBV7-9, with D perhaps matching TRBD1 (6 bases). Germline CDR1 and CDR2: SEHNR and FQNEAQ (reference sequence). The CDR3 has 13 residues. Trimming stripped 5 bases from V and 10 bases from J, with 14 bases between.

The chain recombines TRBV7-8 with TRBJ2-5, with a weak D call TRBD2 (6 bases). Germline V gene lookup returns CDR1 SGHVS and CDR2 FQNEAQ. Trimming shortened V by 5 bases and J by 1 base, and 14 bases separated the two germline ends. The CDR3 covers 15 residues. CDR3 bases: TGTGCCAGCAGCGGGGGACGGCGGGGCCAAGAGACCCAGTACTTC. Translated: CASSGGRRGQETQYF. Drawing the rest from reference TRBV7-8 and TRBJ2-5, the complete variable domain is GAGVSQSPRYKVAKRGQDVALRCDPISGHVSLFWYQQALGQGPEFLTYFQNEAQLDKSGLPSDRFFAERPEGSVSTLKIQRTQQEDSAVYLCASSGGRRGQETQYFGPGTRLLVL.

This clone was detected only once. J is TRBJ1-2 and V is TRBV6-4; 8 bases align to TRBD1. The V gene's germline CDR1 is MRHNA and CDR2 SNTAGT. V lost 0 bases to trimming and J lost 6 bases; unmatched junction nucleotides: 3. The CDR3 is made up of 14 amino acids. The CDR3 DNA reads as TGTGCCAGCAGTGACTCGGGACAGGCTAATGGCTACACCTTC. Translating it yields CASSDSGQANGYTF.

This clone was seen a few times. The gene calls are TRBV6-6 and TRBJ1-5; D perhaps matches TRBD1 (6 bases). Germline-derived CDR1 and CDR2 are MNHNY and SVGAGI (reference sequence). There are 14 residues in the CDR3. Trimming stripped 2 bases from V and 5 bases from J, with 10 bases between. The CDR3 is CASSYRGFDQPQHF. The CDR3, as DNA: TGTGCCAGCAGTTACAGGGGGTTTGATCAGCCCCAGCATTTT.

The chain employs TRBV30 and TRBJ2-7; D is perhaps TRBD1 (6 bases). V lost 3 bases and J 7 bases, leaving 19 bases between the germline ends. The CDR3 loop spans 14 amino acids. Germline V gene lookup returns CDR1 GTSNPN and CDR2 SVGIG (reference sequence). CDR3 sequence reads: CAWRGGRRVDEQYF. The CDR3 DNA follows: TGTGCCTGGAGAGGGGGTAGGCGAGTAGATGAGCAGTACTTC.

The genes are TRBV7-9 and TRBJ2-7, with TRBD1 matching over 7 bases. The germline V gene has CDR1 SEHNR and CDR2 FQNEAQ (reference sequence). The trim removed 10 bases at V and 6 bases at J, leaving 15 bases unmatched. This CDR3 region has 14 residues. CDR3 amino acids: CAIPPTGSSAEQYF. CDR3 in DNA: TGTGCCATTCCCCCGACAGGGTCAAGCGCCGAGCAGTACTTC.

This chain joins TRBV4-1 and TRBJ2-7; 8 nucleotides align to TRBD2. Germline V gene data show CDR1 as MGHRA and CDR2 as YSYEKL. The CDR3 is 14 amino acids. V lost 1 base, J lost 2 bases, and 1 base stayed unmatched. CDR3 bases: TGCGCCAGCAGCCAAGCGGGAGGGACCTACGAGCAGTACTTC. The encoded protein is CASSQAGGTYEQYF.